These 23 T cell receptor beta chains were all obtained from the same sample, sequenced in a study of cytomegalovirus exposure and HLA in healthy donors. Researchers ran the PCR with 60 Vbeta and 13 Jbeta primers. Clones were read by immunoSEQ multiplex PCR, and TCRdb kept only the in-frame ones, dropping some. The table includes under 200,000 clones, almost 85% detected once. Material: PBMCs. The origin of the receptors is a woman aged 45-65 years in good health and CMV-seronegative.

V gene TRBV9 combines with J gene TRBJ2-1; 10 bases agree with TRBD2. Germline V CDR1 and CDR2: SGDLS, YYNGEE. V was pared by 3 bases and J by 6 bases, with 9 bases of the junction left unmatched. This CDR3 is built from 16 residues. CDR3 bases: TGTGCCAGCAGCGCGACCGGGACTAGCGTTACCAATGAGCAGTTCTTC. It translates to CASSATGTSVTNEQFF.

The chain links TRBV19 to TRBJ1-3; maybe TRBD1 (6 bases). The V gene's germline CDR1 is LNHDA and CDR2 SQIVND (reference sequence). The CDR3 sequence is 14 residues long. Trimming shortened V by 7 bases and J by 0 bases, and 10 bases separated the two germline ends. The CDR3 DNA is TGTGCCAGTATCACAGGGAGCTCTGGAAACACCATATATTTT. The encoded protein is CASITGSSGNTIYF.

This clone showed up just a few times. The chain combines TRBV11-2 with TRBJ2-7, with a weak D call TRBD1 (5 bases). This CDR3 has 13 residues. V gave up 1 base and J gave up 4 bases, with 8 bases separating them. Germline V gene data show CDR1 as SGHAT and CDR2 as FQNNGV. The CDR3 spells CASSLGRQYEQYF. The CDR3 nucleotides are TGTGCCAGCAGCTTAGGAAGACAGTACGAGCAGTACTTC.

The rearrangement uses TRBV5-1 and TRBJ2-5, with 8 bases lining up with TRBD1. CDR3 length: 14 amino acids. Germline assignment: CDR1 SGHRS and CDR2 YFSETQ. With V trimmed by 2 bases and J by 2 bases, 2 bases remained unmatched. CDR3 DNA sequence: TGCGCCAGCAGCTTCGGGACAGGACAAGAGACCCAGTACTTC. Translating gives CASSFGTGQETQYF.

This clone has more than one count but fewer than ten. The chain is built from TRBV7-9 and TRBJ1-2; no clear D gene. Germline CDR1 reads SEHNR; CDR2 reads FQNEAQ (reference sequence). This CDR3 is 13 amino acids long. Trimming took 5 bases from V and 4 from J, leaving 11 bases between them. CDR3 sequence (DNA): TGTGCCAGCAGCGGGCCTTCTTCCTATGGCTACACCTTC. This translates into CASSGPSSYGYTF.

The V gene is TRBV5-6, the J gene TRBJ2-3; 8 bases fit TRBD1. V was pared by 5 bases and J by 6 bases, with 5 bases of the junction left unmatched. Per germline, CDR1 SGHDT and CDR2 YYEEEE. The CDR3 has 13 residues. CDR3 nucleotides: TGTGCCAGCAGGCAGGGGGCGCGTGATACGCAGTATTTT. It translates to CASRQGARDTQYF.

The chain links TRBV5-4 to TRBJ2-3; possible D gene TRBD2, 5 bases. The ends were cut back, 0 bases at V and 0 bases at J, with 11 bases in the middle. Germline values: CDR1 SGHNT, CDR2 YYREEE (reference sequence). The CDR3 covers 16 residues. CDR3 DNA sequence: TGTGCCAGCAGCTTGGCGGGCGGGTCTAGCACAGATACGCAGTATTTT. Translation: CASSLAGGSSTDTQYF.

This chain uses TRBV5-1 with TRBJ2-7; 10 bases line up with TRBD2. The CDR3 totals 15 residues. Trimming removed 4 bases from V and 6 bases from J; junction bases left unmatched: 10. Per germline, CDR1 SGHRS and CDR2 YFSETQ. The CDR3 sequence: CASSVAPGLASEQYF. In nucleotides, the CDR3 is TGCGCCAGCAGCGTTGCCCCGGGACTAGCGAGCGAGCAGTACTTC.

The chain employs TRBV23-1 and TRBJ1-1; possible D gene TRBD1, 5 bases. TRBV23-1 qualifies as an ORF whose function is uncertain. V lost 8 bases to trimming and J lost 11 bases, with 21 bases between them. CDR3 size: 13 residues. CDR3 region: CASWAPGPEGAFF. CDR3 nucleotides: TGCGCCAGCTGGGCCCCGGGCCCGGAGGGGGCTTTCTTT.

The chain is built from TRBV6-1 and TRBJ1-3; no firm D call. The germline gives CDR1 MNHNS, CDR2 SASEGT. CDR3 size: 15 residues. V dropped 7 bases and J dropped 4 bases, with 17 bases sitting between them. For the CDR3, the DNA is TGTGCCAGCACCGAGGTCGGGTATGCAGGAAACACCATATATTTT. Encoded protein: CASTEVGYAGNTIYF.

Written as DNA, the CDR3 is TGTGCCAGCAGCACACCGGGACTAGCGGGGCTCCCGGCCCAATACAATGAGCAGTTCTTC. Translated: CASSTPGLAGLPAQYNEQFF. The chain links TRBV9 to TRBJ2-1, with TRBD2 identical over 13 bases. The CDR3 has 20 residues. J was trimmed by 4 bases and V by 4 bases; bases with no gene match: 17. Per germline, CDR1 SGDLS and CDR2 YYNGEE.

The chain carries TRBV28 and TRBJ2-7, with a possible D match to TRBD2 (6 bases). CDR3 length: 15 residues. The germline CDR1 and CDR2 sequences are MDHEN and SYDVKM. The V gene lost 8 bases and the J gene lost 0 bases, with 17 bases spanning the gap. The CDR3 reads CASVGLGGSSYEQYF. The CDR3 DNA reads TGTGCCAGCGTGGGTTTGGGGGGAAGCTCCTACGAGCAGTACTTC.

This chain connects TRBV28 to TRBJ1-2, with a possible D match to TRBD1 (6 bases). Trimming pared 8 bases from V and 6 bases from J, leaving 13 bases between. CDR1 is MDHEN, CDR2 SYDVKM, per germline. This CDR3 spans 12 amino acids. CDR3 in amino acids: CASVSAGDGYTF. The CDR3 DNA reads as TGTGCCAGCGTCTCGGCAGGGGATGGCTACACCTTC.

V usage is TRBV18 and J usage is TRBJ1-1; no clear D. V lost 5 bases and J 6 bases, leaving 10 bases between the germline ends. From germline, CDR1 is KGHSH and CDR2 LQKENI. There are 12 residues in the CDR3. The CDR3 DNA reads as TGTGCCAGCTCAGATTCAAGAGCTGAAGCTTTCTTT. As protein: CASSDSRAEAFF.

The chain is built from TRBV19 and TRBJ1-5; 8 bases line up with TRBD1. This CDR3 has 15 amino acids. Trimming at V came to 3 bases and at J to 4 bases, leaving 5 bases not matched to a gene. Germline V gives CDR1 LNHDA, CDR2 SQIVND (reference sequence). This CDR3 reads CASSMSRTGNQPQHF. CDR3 bases: TGTGCCAGTAGTATGAGCCGGACAGGGAATCAGCCCCAGCATTTT.

The rearrangement links TRBV4-1 to TRBJ2-6; TRBD2 matches at 13 bases. CDR1 MGHRA and CDR2 YSYEKL come from the germline V gene. J lost 1 base, V lost 4 bases, and 16 bases had no gene match. The length of the CDR3 is 22 residues. The CDR3 DNA follows: TGCGCCAGCAGCCTCGCTGTCCCCCTACTAGCGGGAGGGCCGTCTGGGGCCAACGTCCTGACTTTC. Its protein product is CASSLAVPLLAGGPSGANVLTF.

J is TRBJ2-1 and V is TRBV29-1; the match to TRBD2 covers 9 bases. The V and J ends lost 6 bases and 3 bases, in that order; junction bases with no gene match: 6. The CDR3 is 14 residues long. The germline V gene has CDR1 SQVTM and CDR2 ANQGSEA. In DNA, the CDR3 is TGCAGCGTAGAACTTAGCGGGGGCTACAATGAGCAGTTCTTC. Translation gives CSVELSGGYNEQFF.

In this sample, this clone turned up once. This rearrangement joins TRBV7-2 to TRBJ2-3; TRBD2 matches at 10 bases. Losses at the gene ends were 5 bases for V and 3 bases for J; bases not matched to a gene: 8. This CDR3 region has 16 residues. Germline loops: CDR1 SGHTA, CDR2 FQGNSA. The DNA for the CDR3 is TGTGCCAGCAGCCCGTATAGCGGGAGGATTACAGATACGCAGTATTTT. Its translation: CASSPYSGRITDTQYF.

V is TRBV30 and J is TRBJ2-7, with 7 bases that match TRBD2. The CDR3 is made up of 15 amino acids. Per germline, CDR1 GTSNPN and CDR2 SVGIG (reference sequence). V dropped 2 bases and J dropped 6; count of bases not matched to a gene: 13. The CDR3 nucleotides read TGTGCCTGGAGTCGGACCCTCTCGGGGGGTGGCGAGCAGTACTTC. Its protein product is CAWSRTLSGGGEQYF.

The J gene is TRBJ2-2, the V gene TRBV7-2, with D possibly matching TRBD1 (6 bases). V gave up 7 bases and J gave up 6 bases, with 21 bases separating them. CDR1 is SGHTA, CDR2 FQGNSA, per germline. This CDR3 spans 16 amino acids. The CDR3 DNA reads TGTGCCAGCACCCTCTTTATCCAGGGGCGGTCCGGGGAGCTGTTTTTT. Amino acid sequence: CASTLFIQGRSGELFF.

DNA for the CDR3: TGTGCCAGCAGACCCCCCGGAGGGGTTGGGGAGCTGTTTTTT. Translating gives CASRPPGGVGELFF. The chain carries TRBV6-5 and TRBJ2-2; weak D call: TRBD2 (6 bases). The V and J ends lost 6 bases and 8 bases respectively, with 16 bases between them. Per the germline V gene, CDR1 is MNHEY and CDR2 is SVGAGI. The CDR3 is made up of 14 amino acids.

The chain carries TRBV7-9 and TRBJ1-4; a possible D gene is TRBD1 (5 bases). CDR1 SEHNR and CDR2 FQNEAQ come from the germline V gene (reference sequence). The CDR3 has 15 residues. V was pared by 5 bases and J by 4 bases, with 14 bases between. In DNA, the CDR3 is TGTGCCAGCAGCGTCCACTCCCAGGGTAATGAAAAACTGTTTTTT. This sequence encodes CASSVHSQGNEKLFF.

This clone was counted only a few times. The junction departs from germline at one end; a sequencing error may be responsible. The chain employs TRBV28 and TRBJ1-1, with D possibly being TRBD1 (5 bases). The CDR3 covers 13 residues. Per germline, CDR1 MDHEN and CDR2 SYDVKM. The CDR3 nucleotides are TGTGCCAGCAGTTCCACAGGCTCTGTAGGACCCTATTTT. Translated: CASSSTGSVGPYF. Full variable domain (rest looked up from reference TRBV28 and TRBJ1-1): DVKVTQSSRYLVKRTGEKVFLECVQDMDHENMFWYRQDPGLGLRLIYFSYDVKMKEKGDIPEGYSVSREKKERFSLILESASTNQTSMYLCASSSTGSVGPYFGQGTRLTVV.